Listed here are 27 T cell receptor beta chains from one sample, sequenced in a study of identical twins. A single record per CDR3 protein comes from TCRdb applying MiXCR to the 5' RACE reads. The data show 600,000 to 800,000 distinct CDR3 sequences, 21% seen once. The same sample was also used in a study of T cells expressing NK-cell markers.

Sample: PBMCs. These receptor sequences come from a woman between 18 and 29 years old in good health.

V is TRBV29-1 and J is TRBJ2-7; 10 bases are shared with TRBD2. Germline CDR1 and CDR2: SQVTM and ANQGSEA. J was trimmed by 3 bases and V by 4 bases; bases with no gene match: 3. The CDR3 runs 13 residues. This chain's CDR3 is CSVVLAGDYEQYF. In DNA, the CDR3 is TGCAGCGTTGTTCTAGCGGGGGACTACGAGCAGTACTTC.

The chain joins TRBV9 to TRBJ2-3, with 7 nucleotides matching TRBD2. This CDR3 comprises 15 residues. The V gene's germline CDR1 is SGDLS and CDR2 YYNGEE. The trim removed 3 bases at V and 4 bases at J, leaving 8 bases unmatched. The chain's CDR3 is CASSAQAGLPDTQYF. The DNA for the CDR3 is TGTGCCAGCAGCGCCCAAGCGGGGTTACCAGATACGCAGTATTTT.

This clonotype has ten or more counts. The CDR3 DNA reads as TGCAGTGCTCAATCTACTTCATACACCTTC. As protein: CSAQSTSYTF. The rearrangement links TRBV20-1 to TRBJ1-2; D uncertain. With 5 bases removed from V and 11 bases from J, the gap between germline ends came to 12 bases. This CDR3 region has 10 residues. The germline gives CDR1 DFQATT, CDR2 SNEGSKA (reference sequence).

This chain joins TRBV9 and TRBJ2-1, with TRBD2 matching over 9 bases. This CDR3 comprises 18 residues. V lost 0 bases and J lost 5; bases outside the gene matches: 12. CDR1 is SGDLS, CDR2 YYNGEE, per germline. The CDR3 DNA is TGTGCCAGCAGCGTAGTCGGGACGCTAGCGGGGCCTCACAATGAGCAGTTCTTC. Protein product: CASSVVGTLAGPHNEQFF.

This clonotype was counted only a few times. J is TRBJ2-7 and V is TRBV5-1, with a tentative D call TRBD2 (7 bases). Germline loops: CDR1 SGHRS, CDR2 YFSETQ. The CDR3 is 15 residues long. Trimming pared 0 bases from V and 5 bases from J, leaving 15 bases between. The CDR3 loop is CASSLAGGVVNEQYF. The CDR3 DNA reads as TGCGCCAGCAGCTTGGCGGGGGGCGTTGTTAACGAGCAGTACTTC.

This clonotype was seen more than once but under ten times. The rearrangement links TRBV12-3 or TRBV12-4 to TRBJ1-6; 7 nucleotides align to TRBD1. The trim removed 6 bases at V and 7 bases at J, leaving 9 bases unmatched. The CDR3 consists of 15 residues. The CDR3: CASRRATGQNSPLHF. The CDR3 DNA follows: TGTGCCAGCAGAAGAGCGACAGGGCAGAATTCACCCCTCCACTTT.

This clonotype appeared once. The DNA for the CDR3 is TGTGCCAGCACCCTTGGGGGCTCCAACTACGAGCAGTACTTC. This sequence encodes CASTLGGSNYEQYF. The chain couples TRBV6-2 or TRBV6-3 to TRBJ2-7; perhaps TRBD1 as D (6 bases). This CDR3 has 14 residues. V dropped 7 bases and J dropped 3 bases, with 16 bases sitting between them. The V gene's germline CDR1 is MNHEY and CDR2 SVGEGT.

This chain links TRBV7-9 with TRBJ2-2; maybe TRBD2 (5 bases). The CDR3 contains 16 residues. Germline V gives CDR1 SEHNR, CDR2 FQNEAQ (reference sequence). The CDR3 is CAKTLAGKGSTGELFF. CDR3 coding DNA: TGTGCAAAAACTCTGGCCGGGAAGGGCAGCACCGGGGAGCTGTTTTTT.

There are a few counts of this clonotype. The chain carries TRBV12-3 or TRBV12-4 and TRBJ2-3, with 7 nucleotides matching TRBD2. V lost 6 bases to trimming and J lost 8 bases; unmatched junction nucleotides: 5. This CDR3 comprises 12 residues. The CDR3 sequence: CASRGEGITQYF. CDR3 DNA sequence: TGTGCCAGCAGGGGGGAGGGAATTACGCAGTATTTT.

This clonotype was counted many times. The gene calls are TRBV29-1 and TRBJ1-2; no reliable D call. V lost 4 bases and J 2 bases, leaving 8 bases between the germline ends. Germline assignment: CDR1 SQVTM and CDR2 ANQGSEA. CDR3 size: 12 residues. The CDR3 sequence is CSVGRVNYGYTF. As DNA, the CDR3 is TGCAGCGTTGGGCGGGTAAACTATGGCTACACCTTC.

This clonotype was seen more than once but under ten times. The rearrangement uses TRBV5-1 and TRBJ2-7; D gene uncertain. This CDR3 comprises 12 residues. Trimming took 5 bases from V and 2 from J, leaving 8 bases between them. Germline lookup yields CDR1 SGHRS and CDR2 YFSETQ. CDR3 in amino acids: CASSKDPYEQYF. The CDR3 coding sequence is TGCGCCAGCAGTAAGGACCCCTACGAGCAGTACTTC. Full variable domain (missing parts from reference TRBV5-1 and TRBJ2-7): KAGVTQTPRYLIKTRGQQVTLSCSPISGHRSVSWYQQTPGQGLQFLFEYFSETQRNKGNFPGRFSGRQFSNSRSEMNVSTLELGDSALYLCASSKDPYEQYFGPGTRLTVT.

The genes are TRBV9 and TRBJ2-2; tentatively, D is TRBD1 (6 bases). Trimming pared 4 bases from V and 0 bases from J, leaving 13 bases between. CDR1 SGDLS and CDR2 YYNGEE come from the germline V gene. This CDR3 spans 16 amino acids. The CDR3 nucleotides are TGTGCCAGCAGCCTAATGACAGGCTCGAACACCGGGGAGCTGTTTTTT. This codes for CASSLMTGSNTGELFF.

Many counts were recorded for this clonotype. The chain employs TRBV5-1 and TRBJ2-7; 8 bases line up with TRBD2. CDR3 size: 17 residues. Germline V CDR1 and CDR2: SGHRS, YFSETQ. V shed 4 bases and J 4 bases; nucleotides not matched to a gene: 16. DNA for the CDR3: TGCGCCAGCAGCCGAGGACTAGCCAGTCAAGGGGGGTACGAGCAGTACTTC. Translated, it gives CASSRGLASQGGYEQYF.

The chain is built from TRBV12-3 or TRBV12-4 and TRBJ1-6; TRBD1 is a possible D gene (6 bases). V lost 5 bases to trimming and J lost 1 base, with 6 bases between them. The CDR3 has 14 residues. CDR3 coding DNA: TGTGCCAGCAGTCAGGGGTCCTATAATTCACCCCTCCACTTT. This translates into CASSQGSYNSPLHF.

In this sample, this clonotype turned up a few times. As DNA, the CDR3 is TGCGCCAGCAGCCCCGTGGGTAGCGGGAGTTACAATGAGCAGTTCTTC. It specifies CASSPVGSGSYNEQFF. This rearrangement joins TRBV5-1 to TRBJ2-1; 9 positions agree with TRBD2. The junction had 9 bases not matched to a gene; V was cut back by 4 bases and J by 4 bases. This CDR3 spans 16 amino acids. CDR1 is SGHRS and CDR2 is YFSETQ in the germline V gene.

The chain combines TRBV10-3 with TRBJ2-1; D gene ambiguous. Germline V gives CDR1 ENHRY, CDR2 SYGVKD. The CDR3 is 13 amino acids. Trimming took off 6 bases at V and 4 bases at J, with 10 bases between the two ends. The CDR3 DNA follows: TGTGCCATCAGCCCGGGCTCGTACAATGAGCAGTTCTTC. The encoded protein is CAISPGSYNEQFF.

This clonotype appeared a few times. In nucleotides, the CDR3 is TGTGCCAGTGGGGGACTAGCCATTCGCCAAGATACGCAGTATTTT. This gives the protein CASGGLAIRQDTQYF. The V gene is TRBV2, the J gene TRBJ2-3, with TRBD2 matching over 9 bases. Germline V gives CDR1 SNHLY, CDR2 FYNNEI. This CDR3 has 15 residues. Trimming removed 9 bases from V and 5 bases from J; junction bases left unmatched: 12.

At least ten counts were recorded for this clonotype. The chain recombines TRBV9 with TRBJ1-1; D uncertain. V gave up 0 bases and J gave up 4 bases, with 10 bases separating them. The CDR3 loop spans 14 amino acids. Germline V gives CDR1 SGDLS, CDR2 YYNGEE. The CDR3 loop is CASSVEVRSTEAFF. Here the CDR3 DNA reads TGTGCCAGCAGCGTAGAAGTAAGGAGCACTGAAGCTTTCTTT.

This clonotype was seen only a few times. CDR3 sequence: CASSFRGGRAGDTQYF. The CDR3 coding sequence is TGTGCCAGCAGCTTCCGAGGGGGGAGGGCCGGAGATACGCAGTATTTT. This chain connects TRBV7-2 to TRBJ2-3; possible D gene TRBD2, 7 bases. There are 16 residues in the CDR3. CDR1 and CDR2 (germline): SGHTA, FQGNSA. V was trimmed by 3 bases and J by 5 bases, leaving 18 bases between them.

This clonotype has ten or more counts. The V call is TRBV5-4, the J call TRBJ2-1; TRBD1 aligns across 10 bases. V was clipped by 5 bases and J by 4 bases; unmatched bases: 6. Looked up from germline, CDR1 is SGHNT and CDR2 is YYREEE (reference sequence). The CDR3 contains 15 residues. The CDR3 DNA reads as TGTGCCAGCAGTCGGACAGGGGGTCAGTACAATGAGCAGTTCTTC. It translates to CASSRTGGQYNEQFF. Drawing the rest from reference TRBV5-4 and TRBJ2-1, the complete variable domain is ETGVTQSPTHLIKTRGQQVTLRCSSQSGHNTVSWYQQALGQGPQFIFQYYREEENGRGNFPPRFSGLQFPNYSSELNVNALELDDSALYLCASSRTGGQYNEQFFGPGTRLTVL.

In its sample, this clonotype was seen a few times. The V call is TRBV20-1, the J call TRBJ2-1; D gene unclear. The CDR3 spans 13 residues. Per germline, CDR1 DFQATT and CDR2 SNEGSKA (reference sequence). The V and J ends lost 3 bases and 0 bases respectively, with 6 bases between them. The CDR3 region is CSASPGSYNEQFF. DNA of the CDR3: TGCAGTGCTAGTCCCGGCTCCTACAATGAGCAGTTCTTC.

This chain connects TRBV20-1 to TRBJ2-7; a weak D match, TRBD2 (5 bases). Per germline, CDR1 DFQATT and CDR2 SNEGSKA (reference sequence). This CDR3 comprises 12 residues. Trimming pared 6 bases from V and 4 bases from J, leaving 13 bases between. The DNA for the CDR3 is TGCAGTGCCGAGGGAAGAAGGTACGAGCAGTACTTC. Residues: CSAEGRRYEQYF.

This clonotype showed up just a few times. This CDR3 is CASRAREMGDTQYF. For the CDR3, the DNA is TGTGCCAGCAGAGCAAGGGAGATGGGAGATACGCAGTATTTT. This rearrangement joins TRBV12-3 or TRBV12-4 to TRBJ2-3, with a weak D call TRBD2 (5 bases). Trimming shortened V by 6 bases and J by 5 bases, and 15 bases separated the two germline ends. The length of the CDR3 is 14 residues.

This clonotype was recorded at least ten times. The V call is TRBV5-1, the J call TRBJ2-1, with 8 positions matching TRBD2. The CDR3 has 13 amino acids. The ends lost 0 bases at V and 10 bases at J; junction bases unmatched: 3. Looked up from germline, CDR1 is SGHRS and CDR2 is YFSETQ. CDR3 amino acids: CASSLEPSGEQFF. Written as DNA, the CDR3 is TGCGCCAGCAGCTTGGAACCTAGCGGGGAGCAGTTCTTC.

This clonotype was recorded a few times. The chain uses TRBV6-1 and TRBJ2-1, with 15 bases lining up with TRBD2. The V and J ends lost 6 bases and 4 bases, in that order; junction bases with no gene match: 10. This CDR3 is built from 18 residues. Germline V gene lookup returns CDR1 MNHNS and CDR2 SASEGT. The CDR3 nucleotides read TGTGCCAGCAGCCTGGGACTAGCGGGAGGCCCCGGGTACAATGAGCAGTTCTTC. Amino acids: CASSLGLAGGPGYNEQFF.

The chain joins TRBV7-2 to TRBJ2-1, with 7 bases identical to TRBD1. The germline V gene encodes CDR1 SGHTA and CDR2 FQGNSA. With V trimmed by 5 bases and J by 4 bases, 14 bases remained unmatched. The CDR3 has 17 amino acids. The CDR3 DNA follows: TGTGCCAGCAGCAAAATCTCGACAGGGCTTCGGTACAATGAGCAGTTCTTC. Translating gives CASSKISTGLRYNEQFF.

The chain has TRBV14 and TRBJ2-7, with D uncertain. The CDR3 has 12 amino acids. Germline V gives CDR1 SGHDN, CDR2 FVKESK. V shed 5 bases and J shed 6 bases, with 11 bases lying between them. The CDR3 reads CASSYSRFEQYF. CDR3 sequence (DNA): TGTGCCAGCAGCTATTCCAGGTTCGAGCAGTACTTC.